The entry below gives a single T cell receptor (beta chain) sequence along with its context. Its antigen is not identified. The CDR3 consists of 13 residues. V was clipped by 0 bases and J by 6 bases, with 8 bases between them. The germline CDR1 and CDR2 sequences are MNHEY and SMNVEV (reference sequence). The data belong to a study of cytomegalovirus exposure and HLA in healthy donors. Study context: The roughly 120 validation repertoires, a later analysis reported, used the same platform as the approximately 700 first-cohort repertoires.

Only in-frame clones appear in the TCRdb table, and some are missing; sequencing was by immunoSEQ multiplex PCR. Here the sample spans some 340,000 clones, around 90% being singletons. The donors formed part of the roughly 110-subject validation cohort, distinct from the approximately 670-subject first cohort. Study-level results: Within the 120 or so validation repertoires, first-cohort TCR clusters tended to co-occur, according to a later analysis. Altogether, 164 TCR beta chains were recorded as cytomegalovirus-associated.

The specimen sequenced was PBMCs. The clonotype originates from a woman in her twenties or thirties in good health and CMV-seropositive. This chain joins TRBV27 and TRBJ1-1; D ambiguous. The CDR3 here is CASSLSGIAEAFF. CDR3 in DNA: TGTGCCAGCAGTTTATCGGGGATTGCTGAAGCTTTCTTT.